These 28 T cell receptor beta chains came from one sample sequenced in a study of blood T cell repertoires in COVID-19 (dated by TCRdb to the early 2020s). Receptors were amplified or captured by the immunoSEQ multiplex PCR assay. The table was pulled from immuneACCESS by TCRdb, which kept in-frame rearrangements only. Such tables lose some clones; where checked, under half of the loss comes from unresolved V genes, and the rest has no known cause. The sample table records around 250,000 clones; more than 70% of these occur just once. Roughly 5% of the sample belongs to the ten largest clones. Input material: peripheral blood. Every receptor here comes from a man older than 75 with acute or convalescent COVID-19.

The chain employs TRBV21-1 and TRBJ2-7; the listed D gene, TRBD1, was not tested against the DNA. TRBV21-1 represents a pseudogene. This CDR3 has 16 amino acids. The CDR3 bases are TGTGCCAGCAGCCCCCTGGCCGGGACAGTTGATCTCGAGCAGTACTTC. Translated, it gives CASSPLAGTVDLEQYF.

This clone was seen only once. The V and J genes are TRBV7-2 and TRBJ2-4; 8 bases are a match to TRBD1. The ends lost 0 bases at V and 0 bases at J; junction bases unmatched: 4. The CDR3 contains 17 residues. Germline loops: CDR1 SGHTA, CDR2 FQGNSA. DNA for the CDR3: TGTGCCAGCAGCTTAGCCGGGACAGGCTTAGCCAAAAACATTCAGTACTTC. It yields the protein CASSLAGTGLAKNIQYF.

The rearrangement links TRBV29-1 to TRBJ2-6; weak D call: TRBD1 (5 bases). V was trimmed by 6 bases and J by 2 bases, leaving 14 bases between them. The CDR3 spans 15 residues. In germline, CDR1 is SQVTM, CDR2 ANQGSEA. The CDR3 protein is CSVKEDRPGANVLTF. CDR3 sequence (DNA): TGCAGCGTGAAGGAAGACAGACCTGGGGCCAACGTCCTGACTTTC.

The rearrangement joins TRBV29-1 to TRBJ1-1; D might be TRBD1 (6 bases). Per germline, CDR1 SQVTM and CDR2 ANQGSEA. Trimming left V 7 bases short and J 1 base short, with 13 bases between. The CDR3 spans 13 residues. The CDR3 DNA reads TGCAGCGCAAATGGACAGACGAACACTGAAGCTTTCTTT. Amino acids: CSANGQTNTEAFF. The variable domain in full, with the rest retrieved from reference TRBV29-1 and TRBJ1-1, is SAVISQKPSRDICQRGTSLTIQCQVDSQVTMMFWYRQQPGQSLTLIATANQGSEATYESGFVIDKFPISRPNLTFSTLTVSNMSPEDSSIYLCSANGQTNTEAFFGQGTRLTVV.

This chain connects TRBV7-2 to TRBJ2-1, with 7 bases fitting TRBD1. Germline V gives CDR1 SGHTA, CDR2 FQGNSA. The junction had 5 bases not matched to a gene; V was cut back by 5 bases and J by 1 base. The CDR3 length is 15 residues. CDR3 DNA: TGTGCCAGCAGCCAGGGGGTCGGTTCCTACAATGAGCAGTTCTTC. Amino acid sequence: CASSQGVGSYNEQFF.

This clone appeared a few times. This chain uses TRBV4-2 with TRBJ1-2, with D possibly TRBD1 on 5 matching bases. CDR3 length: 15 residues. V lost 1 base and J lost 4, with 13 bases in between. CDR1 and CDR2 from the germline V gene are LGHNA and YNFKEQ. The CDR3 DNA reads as TGTGCCAGCAGCCAAGGCGAGGGCGGGGGCTATGGCTACACCTTC. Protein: CASSQGEGGGYGYTF.

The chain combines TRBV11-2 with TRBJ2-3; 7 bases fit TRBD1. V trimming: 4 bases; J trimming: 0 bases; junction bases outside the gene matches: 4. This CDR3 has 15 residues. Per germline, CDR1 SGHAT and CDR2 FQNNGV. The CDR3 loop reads CASSSDRASTDTQYF. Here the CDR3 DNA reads TGTGCCAGCAGCTCAGACAGGGCTAGCACAGATACGCAGTATTTT.

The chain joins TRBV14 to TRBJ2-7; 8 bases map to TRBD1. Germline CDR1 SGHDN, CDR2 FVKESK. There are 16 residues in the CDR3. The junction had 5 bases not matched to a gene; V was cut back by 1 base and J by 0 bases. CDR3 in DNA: TGTGCCAGCAGCCAAGCCCGGACAGGGCACTCCTACGAGCAGTACTTC. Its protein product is CASSQARTGHSYEQYF. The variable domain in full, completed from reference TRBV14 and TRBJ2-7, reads EAGVTQFPSHSVIEKGQTVTLRCDPISGHDNLYWYRRVMGKEIKFLLHFVKESKQDESGMPNNRFLAERTGGTYSTLKVQPAELEDSGVYFCASSQARTGHSYEQYFGPGTRLTVT.

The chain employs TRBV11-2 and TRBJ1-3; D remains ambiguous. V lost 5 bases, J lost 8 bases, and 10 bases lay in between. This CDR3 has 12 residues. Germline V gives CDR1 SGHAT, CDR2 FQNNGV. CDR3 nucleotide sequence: TGTGCCAGCAGCCTAAGTGTGGACACCATATATTTT. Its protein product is CASSLSVDTIYF.

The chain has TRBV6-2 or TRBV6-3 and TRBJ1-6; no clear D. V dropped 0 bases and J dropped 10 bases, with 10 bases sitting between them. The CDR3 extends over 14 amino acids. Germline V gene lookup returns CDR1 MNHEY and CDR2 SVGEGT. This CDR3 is CASSYSSPFSPLHF. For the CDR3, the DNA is TGTGCCAGCAGTTACTCGAGTCCGTTCTCACCCCTCCACTTT.

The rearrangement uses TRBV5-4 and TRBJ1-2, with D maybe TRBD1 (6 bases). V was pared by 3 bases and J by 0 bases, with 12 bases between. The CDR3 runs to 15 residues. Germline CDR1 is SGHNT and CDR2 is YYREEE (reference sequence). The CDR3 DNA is TGTGCCAGCAGCTCTTCCCGGGACACTAACTATGGCTACACCTTC. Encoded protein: CASSSSRDTNYGYTF.

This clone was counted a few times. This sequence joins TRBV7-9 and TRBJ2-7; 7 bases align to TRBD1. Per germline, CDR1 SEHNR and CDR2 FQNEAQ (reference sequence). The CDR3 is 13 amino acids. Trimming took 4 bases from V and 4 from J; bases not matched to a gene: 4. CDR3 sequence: CASSYGQAYEQYF. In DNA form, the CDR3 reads TGTGCCAGCAGCTACGGACAGGCATACGAGCAGTACTTC.

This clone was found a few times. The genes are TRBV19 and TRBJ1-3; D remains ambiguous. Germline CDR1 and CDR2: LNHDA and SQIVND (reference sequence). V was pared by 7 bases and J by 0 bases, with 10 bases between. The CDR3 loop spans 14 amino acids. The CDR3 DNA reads TGTGCCAGTACCCCTTACGGCTCTGGAAACACCATATATTTT. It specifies CASTPYGSGNTIYF.

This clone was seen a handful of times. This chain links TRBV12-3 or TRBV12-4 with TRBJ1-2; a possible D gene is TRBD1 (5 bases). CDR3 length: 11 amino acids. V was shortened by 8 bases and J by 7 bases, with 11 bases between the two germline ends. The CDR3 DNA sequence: TGTGCCAGCGGGGGGGAAGCTGGCTACACCTTC. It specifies CASGGEAGYTF.

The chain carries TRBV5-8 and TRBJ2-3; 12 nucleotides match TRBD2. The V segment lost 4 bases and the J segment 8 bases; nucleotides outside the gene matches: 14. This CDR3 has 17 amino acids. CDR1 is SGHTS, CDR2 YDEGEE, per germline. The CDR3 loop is CASSQDTGTSGRGTQYF. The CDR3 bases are TGTGCCAGCAGCCAAGATACCGGGACTAGCGGGCGAGGTACGCAGTATTTT. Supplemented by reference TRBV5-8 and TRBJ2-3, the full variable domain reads EAGVTQSPTHLIKTRGQQATLRCSPISGHTSVYWYQQALGLGLQFLLWYDEGEERNRGNFPPRFSGRQFPNYSSELNVNALELEDSALYLCASSQDTGTSGRGTQYFGPGTRLTVL.

CDR3 bases: TGTGCCAGCAGCCAGACGGCAGGGGTTACTGAAGCTTTCTTT. Protein sequence: CASSQTAGVTEAFF. The chain combines TRBV14 with TRBJ1-1, with D perhaps matching TRBD1 (6 bases). Trimming cost V 3 bases and J 5 bases, with 13 bases left between them. The CDR3 runs to 14 residues. CDR1 and CDR2 from the germline V gene are SGHDN and FVKESK.

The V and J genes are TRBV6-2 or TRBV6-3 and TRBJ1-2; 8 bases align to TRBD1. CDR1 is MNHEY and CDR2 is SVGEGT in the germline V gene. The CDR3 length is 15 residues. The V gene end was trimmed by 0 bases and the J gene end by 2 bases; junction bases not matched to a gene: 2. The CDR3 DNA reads TGTGCCAGCAGTTACTCGAGACAGGGGAACTATGGCTACACCTTC. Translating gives CASSYSRQGNYGYTF.

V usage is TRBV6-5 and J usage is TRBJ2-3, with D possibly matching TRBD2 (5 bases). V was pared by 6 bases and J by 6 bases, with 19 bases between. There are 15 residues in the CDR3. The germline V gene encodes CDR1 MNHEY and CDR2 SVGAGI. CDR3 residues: CASRRDAVRGDTQYF. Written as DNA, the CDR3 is TGTGCCAGCAGGAGAGACGCTGTCAGAGGGGATACGCAGTATTTT.

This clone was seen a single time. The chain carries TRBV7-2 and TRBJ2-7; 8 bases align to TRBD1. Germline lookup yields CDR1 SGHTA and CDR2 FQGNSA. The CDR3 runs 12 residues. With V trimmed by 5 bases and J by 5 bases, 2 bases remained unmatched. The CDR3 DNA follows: TGTGCCAGCAGCAGACAGGGGAACGAGCAGTACTTC. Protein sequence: CASSRQGNEQYF.

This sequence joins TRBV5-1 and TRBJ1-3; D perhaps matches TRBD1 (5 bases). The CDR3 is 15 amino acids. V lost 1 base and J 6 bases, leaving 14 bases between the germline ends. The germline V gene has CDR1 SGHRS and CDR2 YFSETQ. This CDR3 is CASSLQGLTENTIYF. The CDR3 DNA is TGCGCCAGCAGCTTGCAGGGTTTGACTGAAAACACCATATATTTT.

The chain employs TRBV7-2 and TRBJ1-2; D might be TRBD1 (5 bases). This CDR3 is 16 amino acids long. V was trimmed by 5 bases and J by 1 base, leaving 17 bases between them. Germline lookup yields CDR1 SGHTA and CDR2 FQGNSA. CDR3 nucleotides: TGTGCCAGCAGCCACTCCGGGGCGGGGAGTAACTATGGCTACACCTTC. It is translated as CASSHSGAGSNYGYTF.

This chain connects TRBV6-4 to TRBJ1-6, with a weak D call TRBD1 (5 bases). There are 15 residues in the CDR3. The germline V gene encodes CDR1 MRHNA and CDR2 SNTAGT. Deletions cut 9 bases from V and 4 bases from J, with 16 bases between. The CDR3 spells CARKKQGKYNSPLHF. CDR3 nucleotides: TGTGCCAGAAAAAAGCAGGGTAAGTATAATTCACCCCTCCACTTT.

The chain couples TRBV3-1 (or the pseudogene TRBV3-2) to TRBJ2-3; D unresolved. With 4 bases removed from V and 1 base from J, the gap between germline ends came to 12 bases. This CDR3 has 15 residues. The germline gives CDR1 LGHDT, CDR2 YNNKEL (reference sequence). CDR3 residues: CASSPQLKGTDTQYF. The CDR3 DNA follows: TGTGCCAGCAGCCCACAGTTGAAAGGCACAGATACGCAGTATTTT.

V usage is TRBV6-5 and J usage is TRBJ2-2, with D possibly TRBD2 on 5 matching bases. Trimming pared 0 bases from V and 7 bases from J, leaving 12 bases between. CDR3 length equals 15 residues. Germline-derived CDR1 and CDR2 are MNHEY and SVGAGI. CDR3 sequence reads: CASSYSRPRGGELFF. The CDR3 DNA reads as TGTGCCAGCAGTTACTCAAGGCCCCGGGGCGGGGAGCTGTTTTTT.

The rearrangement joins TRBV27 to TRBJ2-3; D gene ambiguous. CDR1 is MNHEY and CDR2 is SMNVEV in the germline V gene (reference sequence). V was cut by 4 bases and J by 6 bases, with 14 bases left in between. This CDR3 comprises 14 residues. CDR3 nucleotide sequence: TGTGCCAGCAGTTCGCAGGTTCAGTCGGATACGCAGTATTTT. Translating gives CASSSQVQSDTQYF.

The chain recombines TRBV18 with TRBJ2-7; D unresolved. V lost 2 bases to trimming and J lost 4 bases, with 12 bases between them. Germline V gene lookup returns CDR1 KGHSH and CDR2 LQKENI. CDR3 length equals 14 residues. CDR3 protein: CASSPLGLGYEQYF. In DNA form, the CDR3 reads TGTGCCAGCTCACCATTGGGTCTCGGGTACGAGCAGTACTTC.

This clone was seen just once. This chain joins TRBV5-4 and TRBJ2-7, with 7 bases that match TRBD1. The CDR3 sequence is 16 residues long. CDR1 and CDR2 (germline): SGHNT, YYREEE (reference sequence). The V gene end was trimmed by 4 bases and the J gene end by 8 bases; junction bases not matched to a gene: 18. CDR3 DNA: TGTGCCAGCAGCCCGAGTGGTGGCAGGGGGTATTCGCAGCAGTACTTC. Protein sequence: CASSPSGGRGYSQQYF.

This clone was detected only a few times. CDR3 DNA: TGTGCCAGCAGCCAAGCGGGACTAGCCTCCGAGCAGTACTTC. Its protein product is CASSQAGLASEQYF. V and J are TRBV3-1 (or the pseudogene TRBV3-2) and TRBJ2-7; 9 bases are shared with TRBD2. Germline V gives CDR1 LGHDT, CDR2 YNNKEL (reference sequence). Trimming removed 1 base from V and 6 bases from J; junction bases left unmatched: 4. There are 14 residues in the CDR3.